This entry features one T cell receptor (beta chain) sequence. The V gene end was trimmed by 4 bases and the J gene end by 1 base; junction bases not matched to a gene: 4. The germline V gene encodes CDR1 LNHDA and CDR2 SQIVND (reference sequence). CDR3 size: 17 residues. Only in-frame clones appear in the TCRdb table, and some are missing; sequencing was by immunoSEQ multiplex PCR. The sample yields about 75,000 clones, roughly 90% seen once. This specimen comes from a study of blood T cell repertoires in COVID-19. The chain carries TRBV19 and TRBJ2-3, with 14 bases aligning to TRBD2. Sequenced input: peripheral blood. This receptor was taken from a man aged 80 or over with COVID-19, enrolled during active disease. The CDR3 sequence: CASSKPGLAGGTDTQYF. Here the CDR3 DNA reads TGTGCCAGTAGTAAACCGGGACTAGCGGGGGGCACAGATACGCAGTATTTT.